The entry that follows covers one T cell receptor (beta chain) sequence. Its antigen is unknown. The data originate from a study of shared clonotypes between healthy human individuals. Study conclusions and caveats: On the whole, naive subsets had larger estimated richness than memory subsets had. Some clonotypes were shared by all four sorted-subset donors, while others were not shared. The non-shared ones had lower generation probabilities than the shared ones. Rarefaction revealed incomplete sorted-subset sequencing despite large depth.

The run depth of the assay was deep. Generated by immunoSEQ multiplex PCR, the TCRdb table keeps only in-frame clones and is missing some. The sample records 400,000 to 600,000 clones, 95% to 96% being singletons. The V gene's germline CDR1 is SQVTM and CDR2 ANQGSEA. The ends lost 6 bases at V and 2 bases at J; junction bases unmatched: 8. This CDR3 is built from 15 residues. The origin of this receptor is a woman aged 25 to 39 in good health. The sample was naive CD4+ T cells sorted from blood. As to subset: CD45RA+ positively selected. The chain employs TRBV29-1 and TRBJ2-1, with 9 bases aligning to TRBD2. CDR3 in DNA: TGCAGCGTGGAGACTAGCGGCAAGCCCTACAATGAGCAGTTCTTC. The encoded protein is CSVETSGKPYNEQFF.